This T cell receptor (beta chain) emerged from a study of identical twins. TCRdb called the 5' RACE reads again in MiXCR, with one record for every CDR3 protein. The table lists 500,000 or so distinct CDR3 sequences, roughly a fifth of them singletons, with about 0.91% in the top ten. This clonotype has a handful of counts. CDR3 length: 17 amino acids. Trimming removed 6 bases at V and 3 bases at J, with 23 bases between. In germline, CDR1 is MNHNS, CDR2 SASEGT. This sample also appeared in a second study, on T cells expressing NK-cell markers.

Material: CD4+ T cells sorted from blood. This TCR derives from a woman younger than 30 in good health. The chain has TRBV6-1 and TRBJ1-2, with D maybe TRBD1 (6 bases). The CDR3, as DNA: TGTGCCAGCAGCGATTACAGGGCTGCTTTCGGGCACTATGGCTACACCTTC. This translates into CASSDYRAAFGHYGYTF.